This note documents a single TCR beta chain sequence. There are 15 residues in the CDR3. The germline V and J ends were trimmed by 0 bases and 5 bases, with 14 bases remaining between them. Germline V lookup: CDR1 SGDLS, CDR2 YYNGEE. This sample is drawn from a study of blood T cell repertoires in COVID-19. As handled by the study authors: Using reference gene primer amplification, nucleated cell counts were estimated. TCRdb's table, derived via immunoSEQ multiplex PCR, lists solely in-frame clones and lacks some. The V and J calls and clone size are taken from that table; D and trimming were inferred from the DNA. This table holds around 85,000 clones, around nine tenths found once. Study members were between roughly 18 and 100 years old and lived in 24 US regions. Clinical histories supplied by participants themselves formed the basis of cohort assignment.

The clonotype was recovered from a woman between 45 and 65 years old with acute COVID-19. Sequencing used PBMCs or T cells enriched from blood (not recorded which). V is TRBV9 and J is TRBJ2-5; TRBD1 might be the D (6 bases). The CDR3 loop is CASSVVKGDKETQYF. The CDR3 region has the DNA TGTGCCAGCAGCGTAGTTAAGGGGGACAAGGAGACCCAGTACTTC.